The following is a T cell receptor beta chain sequence with its context. Germline lookup yields CDR1 MNHNS and CDR2 SASEGT. With 3 bases removed from V and 6 bases from J, the gap between germline ends came to 12 bases. This CDR3 comprises 14 residues. The source of the sample is a study of blood T cell repertoires in COVID-19. The wider study: Specimens from acute and convalescent COVID-19 originated in the United States, Italy and Spain. T cells, B-cell-depleted T cells, or PBMCs provided the cDNA or gDNA that served as material.

Authors' processing steps: Nucleated cell number was recorded as an estimate derived from reference gene primer amplification. Profiled with immunoSEQ multiplex PCR; TCRdb holds only in-frame clones, not every one. The DNA gave D and trimming, while V, J and clone size come from that table. The sample consists of under 95,000 clones, roughly 84% of them appearing once. The J gene is TRBJ1-5, the V gene TRBV6-1, with D tentatively TRBD1 (5 bases). The source material was peripheral blood. This sequence was found in a woman older than 75 with acute or convalescent COVID-19. The CDR3 protein is CASSEKGPSQPQHF. For the CDR3, the DNA is TGTGCCAGCAGTGAGAAGGGGCCCAGTCAGCCCCAGCATTTT.